The source of this T cell receptor beta chain is a study of neurological immune-mediated disorders. TCRdb processed the 5' RACE reads anew with MiXCR; each CDR3 protein has one entry. The table records 30,000 to 45,000 distinct CDR3 sequences, 9% to 12% of them present only once. This clonotype was picked up many times. Its matching antigen is unknown. A total of 2 million PBMCs stored at -80 degrees C provided the unsorted libraries. General study results and limits: None of the CDR3 amino acid sequences of expanded clones recurred across subjects, suggesting private repertoires in all groups.

CDR3 length equals 15 residues. Germline loops: CDR1 MGHDK, CDR2 SYGVNS. Trimming took 4 bases from V and 0 from J, leaving 10 bases between them. The specimen sequenced was PBMCs. The chain joins TRBV25-1 to TRBJ1-3, with D unclear. This clonotype originated in a woman between 25 and 40 years old with HTLV-1-associated myelopathy (HAM/TSP). Here the CDR3 reads CASSGTGVSGNTIYF. The CDR3 nucleotides read TGTGCCAGCAGTGGGACCGGGGTCTCTGGAAACACCATATATTTT.